Listed here is a single T cell receptor beta chain. Enrollees, about 18 to 89 years old, lived in roughly 24 US areas. Clinical history as reported by participants underpinned cohort assignment. These data belong to a study of blood T cell repertoires in COVID-19. Whole-study context: Sites in the United States, Italy and Spain provided acute and convalescent COVID-19 samples. T cells, B-cell-depleted T cells, or PBMCs supplied cDNA or gDNA.

Profiling relied on immunoSEQ multiplex PCR, and the TCRdb table lists in-frame clones only, not all of them. The table shows 300,000 or so clones, with roughly nine tenths occurring only once. J lost 1 base, V lost 3 bases, and 7 bases had no gene match. This CDR3 comprises 16 residues. The germline V gene encodes CDR1 MGHRA and CDR2 YSYEKL. The specimen sequenced was PBMCs or T cells enriched from blood (not recorded which). The V gene is TRBV4-1, the J gene TRBJ2-7; 9 bases fit TRBD1. This receptor was identified in a man aged 55-75 years who had recovered from COVID-19. CDR3 in DNA: TGCGCCAGCAGCCATACCACCGGGACAGGGTCCTACGAGCAGTACTTC. Its protein is CASSHTTGTGSYEQYF.